The next 20 T cell receptor beta chains were all read from a single sample in a study of blood T cell repertoires in COVID-19. Profiled with immunoSEQ multiplex PCR; TCRdb holds only in-frame clones, not every one. The sample records roughly 220,000 clones, 82% being singletons. The sequenced material came from peripheral blood. These receptor sequences come from a woman over 75 with COVID-19, enrolled during active disease.

The CDR3 loop reads CASRGLAVQETQYF. CDR3 nucleotide sequence: TGTGCCAGCAGGGGACTAGCGGTGCAAGAGACCCAGTACTTC. The gene calls are TRBV27 and TRBJ2-5; 11 bases match TRBD2. This CDR3 contains 14 residues. Trimming cost V 6 bases and J 2 bases; bases outside gene matches: 2. The germline V gene encodes CDR1 MNHEY and CDR2 SMNVEV (reference sequence).

The chain is built from TRBV11-3 and TRBJ2-1; 8 bases match TRBD2. V lost 6 bases and J lost 0; bases outside the gene matches: 7. This CDR3 has 16 amino acids. Per germline, CDR1 SGHNT and CDR2 YENEEA. The chain's CDR3 is CASSFSGASSYNEQFF. DNA of the CDR3: TGTGCCAGCAGTTTTAGCGGGGCTAGCTCCTACAATGAGCAGTTCTTC.

This clone was seen more than once but under ten times. The rearrangement uses TRBV7-3 and TRBJ2-7; 9 positions agree with TRBD1. The CDR3 contains 13 residues. With 5 bases clipped from V and 6 bases from J, the junction kept 5 bases outside the gene matches. Germline CDR1 and CDR2: SGHTA and FQGTGA. The CDR3 region has the DNA TGTGCCAGCAGCGAGGGACAGGGAACCGAGCAGTACTTC. Encoded protein: CASSEGQGTEQYF. The whole variable domain, remainder taken from reference TRBV7-3 and TRBJ2-7, is GAGVSQTPSNKVTEKGKYVELRCDPISGHTALYWYRQSLGQGPEFLIYFQGTGAADDSGLPNDRFFAVRPEGSVSTLKIQRTERGDSAVYLCASSEGQGTEQYFGPGTRLTVT.

This clone showed up just a few times. The V call is TRBV9, the J call TRBJ1-6, with D tentatively TRBD1 (5 bases). The germline V gene has CDR1 SGDLS and CDR2 YYNGEE. V lost 2 bases to trimming and J lost 5 bases, with 11 bases between them. This CDR3 is 15 amino acids long. DNA of the CDR3: TGTGCCAGCAGCGTCTCAGGGAGGGATAATTCACCCCTCCACTTT. It yields the protein CASSVSGRDNSPLHF.

CDR3 residues: CASSNRDSHTEAFF. The CDR3 DNA reads as TGTGCCAGCAGCAACCGGGACAGCCACACTGAAGCTTTCTTT. The chain links TRBV5-6 to TRBJ1-1; 7 bases line up with TRBD1. The CDR3 extends over 14 amino acids. CDR1 SGHDT and CDR2 YYEEEE come from the germline V gene. The junction had 6 bases not matched to a gene; V was cut back by 4 bases and J by 3 bases.

V gene TRBV5-1 combines with J gene TRBJ1-1; 7 nucleotides agree with TRBD1. The CDR3 is made up of 14 amino acids. Germline V gene sequence: CDR1 SGHRS, CDR2 YFSETQ. The V and J ends lost 4 bases and 1 base, in that order; junction bases with no gene match: 4. The CDR3 nucleotides are TGCGCCAGCAGCCCCGGGACAGCGAACACTGAAGCTTTCTTT. It encodes CASSPGTANTEAFF.

This sequence joins TRBV30 and TRBJ1-2, with 10 bases lining up with TRBD1. The CDR3 length is 16 residues. The germline V gene has CDR1 GTSNPN and CDR2 SVGIG (reference sequence). The V and J ends lost 1 base and 4 bases, in that order; junction bases with no gene match: 9. The CDR3 protein is CAWSGRTGGLLYGYTF. The CDR3 coding sequence is TGTGCCTGGAGTGGGCGGACAGGGGGGCTTCTCTATGGCTACACCTTC.

This clone was seen a single time. The CDR3 DNA reads as TGTGCCAGCAGCCAAGTGAGGGGGTATGGCTACACCTTC. Protein product: CASSQVRGYGYTF. The chain links TRBV3-1 (or the pseudogene TRBV3-2) to TRBJ1-2; possible D gene TRBD1, 6 bases. The CDR3 runs to 13 residues. Trimming took off 1 base at V and 5 bases at J, with 8 bases between the two ends. The germline V gene has CDR1 LGHDT and CDR2 YNNKEL (reference sequence).

V gene TRBV7-2 combines with J gene TRBJ1-1; a possible D gene is TRBD1 (6 bases). The CDR3 loop spans 13 amino acids. CDR1 SGHTA and CDR2 FQGNSA come from the germline V gene. Trimming pared 2 bases from V and 3 bases from J, leaving 7 bases between. This chain's CDR3 is CASSLRQDTEAFF. DNA of the CDR3: TGTGCCAGCAGCTTAAGACAGGACACTGAAGCTTTCTTT.

The chain employs TRBV6-1 and TRBJ1-5; D might be TRBD1 (6 bases). V dropped 4 bases and J dropped 4 bases, with 8 bases sitting between them. From germline, CDR1 is MNHNS and CDR2 SASEGT. This CDR3 spans 13 amino acids. This CDR3 is CASSGTANQPQHF. In DNA, the CDR3 is TGTGCCAGCAGTGGGACAGCAAATCAGCCCCAGCATTTT.

In its sample, this clone was seen many times. The rearrangement joins TRBV11-3 to TRBJ2-7, with 9 bases identical to TRBD1. This CDR3 region has 13 residues. Germline CDR1 reads SGHNT; CDR2 reads YENEEA. The trim removed 5 bases at V and 7 bases at J, leaving 6 bases unmatched. The CDR3 sequence is CASSRDRVSEQYF. CDR3 nucleotide sequence: TGTGCCAGCAGCCGGGACAGGGTCTCTGAGCAGTACTTC.

The DNA of the CDR3 is TGCGCCAGCAGCTTGGAAGGACAGTCCTACGAGCAGTACTTC. This encodes CASSLEGQSYEQYF. The gene calls are TRBV5-1 and TRBJ2-7, with D maybe TRBD1 (6 bases). Germline loops: CDR1 SGHRS, CDR2 YFSETQ. This CDR3 spans 14 amino acids. Trimming took 0 bases from V and 1 from J, leaving 8 bases between them.

The chain carries TRBV4-3 and TRBJ1-1, with 7 bases that match TRBD1. The CDR3 sequence is 18 residues long. The germline gives CDR1 LGHNA, CDR2 YSLEER. The V and J ends lost 0 bases and 1 base, in that order; junction bases with no gene match: 11. The CDR3: CASSQEGTVGDWNTEAFF. DNA for the CDR3: TGCGCCAGCAGCCAAGAGGGGACAGTGGGGGATTGGAACACTGAAGCTTTCTTT.

V is TRBV5-6 and J is TRBJ1-2; the match to TRBD1 covers 11 bases. Germline V gene data show CDR1 as SGHDT and CDR2 as YYEEEE. The CDR3 has 14 amino acids. J gave up 5 bases and V 4 bases, and 4 bases lay outside the gene matches. The CDR3 loop is CASSRTGGLYGYTF. The CDR3 nucleotides read TGTGCCAGCAGCCGGACAGGGGGCTTGTATGGCTACACCTTC.

The rearrangement links TRBV27 to TRBJ1-5; 7 bases align to TRBD1. The V and J ends lost 0 bases and 6 bases, in that order; junction bases with no gene match: 5. This CDR3 comprises 15 residues. Per germline, CDR1 MNHEY and CDR2 SMNVEV (reference sequence). In DNA form, the CDR3 reads TGTGCCAGCAGTTTATCGGTGACAGGGAGTCAGCCCCAGCATTTT. Protein: CASSLSVTGSQPQHF.

The rearrangement joins TRBV18 to TRBJ2-5; D is perhaps TRBD1 (6 bases). The CDR3 is made up of 15 amino acids. Trimming took 0 bases from V and 1 from J, leaving 9 bases between them. Germline CDR1 KGHSH, CDR2 LQKENI. CDR3 coding DNA: TGTGCCAGCTCACCACCAACAGGGACCCAAGAGACCCAGTACTTC. It translates to CASSPPTGTQETQYF.

The chain carries TRBV30 and TRBJ1-5; D possibly corresponds to TRBD1 (5 bases). Germline lookup yields CDR1 GTSNPN and CDR2 SVGIG (reference sequence). The CDR3 is 13 amino acids. The V end was cut by 3 bases, the J end by 4 bases, with 10 bases between. This CDR3 is CAWSQGLNQPQHF. The CDR3 bases are TGTGCCTGGAGCCAGGGCCTAAATCAGCCCCAGCATTTT.

V and J are TRBV11-3 and TRBJ2-3; 8 bases align to TRBD2. This CDR3 comprises 15 residues. With V trimmed by 1 base and J by 2 bases, 2 bases remained unmatched. The V gene's germline CDR1 is SGHNT and CDR2 YENEEA. CDR3: CASSLGGLDTDTQYF. The CDR3 DNA follows: TGTGCCAGCAGCTTAGGGGGACTAGACACAGATACGCAGTATTTT. The variable domain in full, with the rest retrieved from reference TRBV11-3 and TRBJ2-3, is EAGVVQSPRYKIIEKKQPVAFWCNPISGHNTLYWYLQNLGQGPELLIRYENEEAVDDSQLPKDRFSAERLKGVDSTLKIQPAELGDSAVYLCASSLGGLDTDTQYFGPGTRLTVL.

Concerning this clone: In the same sample, other DNA sequences code for this CDR3. The chain has TRBV5-1 and TRBJ2-3, with unresolved D. Germline V gene lookup returns CDR1 SGHRS and CDR2 YFSETQ. V was clipped by 4 bases and J by 2 bases, with 5 bases between them. The CDR3 extends over 12 amino acids. Written as DNA, the CDR3 is TGCGCCAGCAGCCCATCCACAGATACGCAGTATTTT. The encoded protein is CASSPSTDTQYF.

This rearrangement joins TRBV3-1 (or the pseudogene TRBV3-2) to TRBJ2-2; TRBD2 agrees at 14 bases. V gave up 6 bases and J gave up 6 bases; unmatched junction bases: 6. The CDR3 contains 16 residues. Germline assignment: CDR1 LGHDT and CDR2 YNNKEL (reference sequence). CDR3 coding DNA: TGTGCCAGCAGGAAGACTAGCGGGGGGGCCCCCGGGGAGCTGTTTTTT. It yields the protein CASRKTSGGAPGELFF.